Presented here are 15 T cell receptor beta chains from one specimen sequenced in a study of human T cells and chemical hapten exposure. Time point specified: patch test 2, 6 weeks after DPC sensitization. Treatment specified: therapeutic diphenylcyclopropenone sensitization with weekly scalp DPC. TCRdb called the RACE reads again in MiXCR, with one record for every CDR3 protein. The table has more than 80,000 distinct CDR3 sequences, 8.5% to 12% seen once. The sequencing used whole blood, collected in connection with sensitization to the hapten diphenylcyclopropenone (DPC). These receptors were collected from a woman aged 45-60 years with alopecia areata. Some clones in this sample may be carry-over from other donors' samples.

This clonotype was seen at least ten times. The chain is built from TRBV12-5 and TRBJ1-1; possible D gene TRBD1, 6 bases. V was pared by 2 bases and J by 3 bases, with 13 bases between. This CDR3 is 15 amino acids long. Germline-derived CDR1 and CDR2 are LGHNT and FRNRAP. The CDR3 DNA reads TGTGCTAGTGGTTTGTTCCAGGGGAGGCACACTGAAGCTTTCTTT. This encodes CASGLFQGRHTEAFF.

The rearrangement uses TRBV3-1 and TRBJ1-3; 8 bases match TRBD1. V was clipped by 6 bases and J by 0 bases; unmatched bases: 4. In germline, CDR1 is LGHDT, CDR2 YNNKEL (reference sequence). The CDR3 length is 15 residues. CDR3 nucleotide sequence: TGTGCCAGCAGTCGAACAGGGGGCTCTGGAAACACCATATATTTT. This gives the protein CASSRTGGSGNTIYF.

This clonotype was recorded at least ten times. The CDR3 coding sequence is TGTGCCAGCAGTTACCTTGGCGAGCAGTACTTC. Protein sequence: CASSYLGEQYF. The J gene is TRBJ2-7, the V gene TRBV6-5, with D hard to call. This CDR3 has 11 residues. V gave up 2 bases and J gave up 6 bases, with 5 bases separating them. Germline V gene data show CDR1 as MNHEY and CDR2 as SVGAGI.

There are many counts of this clonotype. The genes are TRBV11-2 and TRBJ2-6; perhaps TRBD2 as D (6 bases). V was clipped by 2 bases and J by 0 bases, with 20 bases between them. The CDR3 contains 20 residues. Germline CDR1 is SGHAT and CDR2 is FQNNGV. The CDR3 protein is CASSLREILADLSGANVLTF. The CDR3 DNA follows: TGTGCCAGCAGCTTACGCGAAATATTAGCGGACCTCTCTGGGGCCAACGTCCTGACTTTC.

This clonotype has a handful of counts. The chain combines TRBV3-1 with TRBJ2-5; tentative D call: TRBD2 (10 bases). The germline gives CDR1 LGHDT, CDR2 YNNKEL (reference sequence). The CDR3 totals 13 residues. Trimming took 10 bases from V and 5 from J, leaving 17 bases between them. DNA for the CDR3: TGTGCCACCACTAGCGGGACAGGGGAGACCCAGTACTTC. Protein product: CATTSGTGETQYF.

CDR3: CSARESAGGYEQYF. The CDR3 bases are TGCAGTGCTAGAGAGTCGGCAGGGGGCTACGAGCAGTACTTC. This sequence joins TRBV20-1 and TRBJ2-7; 7 bases agree with TRBD1. This CDR3 is built from 14 residues. CDR1 and CDR2 from the germline V gene are DFQATT and SNEGSKA (reference sequence). The ends lost 0 bases at V and 3 bases at J; junction bases unmatched: 5.

This clonotype was found many times. The J gene is TRBJ2-5, the V gene TRBV5-5; D unresolved. Germline CDR1 SGHKS, CDR2 YYEKEE (reference sequence). The V end lost 1 base, the J end lost 3 bases, and 4 bases lay between the germline ends. The CDR3 is 12 residues long. Written as DNA, the CDR3 is TGTGCCAGCAGCTTGTCAGAAGAGACCCAGTACTTC. Residues: CASSLSEETQYF.

In its sample, this clonotype was seen a few times. CDR3 protein: CASSLTEFYEQYF. The CDR3 coding sequence is TGTGCCAGCAGTTTAACGGAATTCTACGAGCAGTACTTC. V gene TRBV6-2 or TRBV6-3 combines with J gene TRBJ2-7; D call uncertain. This CDR3 is 13 amino acids long. With 4 bases removed from V and 3 bases from J, the gap between germline ends came to 10 bases. CDR1 and CDR2 from the germline V gene are MNHEY and SVGEGT.

This clonotype has a handful of counts. The chain carries TRBV7-2 and TRBJ2-3, with a possible D match to TRBD1 (6 bases). The V gene lost 2 bases and the J gene lost 3 bases, with 12 bases spanning the gap. This CDR3 has 15 amino acids. Germline V gene lookup returns CDR1 SGHTA and CDR2 FQGNSA. The CDR3 DNA follows: TGTGCCAGCAGCTTAAACAGGGCGGGTACAGATACGCAGTATTTT. Protein product: CASSLNRAGTDTQYF.

The J gene is TRBJ2-1, the V gene TRBV20-1; possible D gene TRBD1, 5 bases. V was shortened by 0 bases and J by 9 bases, with 12 bases between the two germline ends. This CDR3 is built from 13 residues. Germline-derived CDR1 and CDR2 are DFQATT and SNEGSKA (reference sequence). The CDR3 region has the DNA TGCAGTGCTAGAGATTTCAGGGCCACTGAGCAGTTCTTC. Residues: CSARDFRATEQFF.

The V and J genes are TRBV29-1 and TRBJ2-5; 8 bases match TRBD2. CDR3 size: 13 residues. V dropped 1 base and J dropped 5; count of bases not matched to a gene: 3. Germline-derived CDR1 and CDR2 are SQVTM and ANQGSEA. In DNA form, the CDR3 reads TGCAGCGTTGAAGCGGGGGGGATCGAGACCCAGTACTTC. Protein sequence: CSVEAGGIETQYF.

The CDR3 DNA reads TGTGCCAGCACACCTCTAGGAGGGCGCAATCAGCCCCAGCATTTT. It yields the protein CASTPLGGRNQPQHF. The chain links TRBV2 to TRBJ1-5; D uncertain. This CDR3 is 15 amino acids long. Per germline, CDR1 SNHLY and CDR2 FYNNEI. Trimming cost V 7 bases and J 2 bases, with 15 bases left between them. Supplemented by reference TRBV2 and TRBJ1-5, the full variable domain reads EPEVTQTPSHQVTQMGQEVILRCVPISNHLYFYWYRQILGQKVEFLVSFYNNEISEKSEIFDDQFSVERPDGSNFTLKIRSTKLEDSAMYFCASTPLGGRNQPQHFGDGTRLSIL.

This clonotype has ten or more counts. The chain uses TRBV14 and TRBJ1-1; no clear D. The germline V and J ends were trimmed by 5 bases and 3 bases, with 16 bases remaining between them. This CDR3 has 15 amino acids. Germline loops: CDR1 SGHDN, CDR2 FVKESK. CDR3 nucleotide sequence: TGTGCCAGCAGCTATTCGGGTCGGCCGGACACTGAAGCTTTCTTT. It is translated as CASSYSGRPDTEAFF.

The rearrangement links TRBV6-5 to TRBJ2-5; possibly TRBD1 for D (5 bases). CDR3 length: 16 residues. CDR1 is MNHEY and CDR2 is SVGAGI in the germline V gene. V lost 0 bases to trimming and J lost 3 bases, with 14 bases between them. CDR3 loop: CASSYSWTPIEETQYF. In DNA, the CDR3 is TGTGCCAGCAGTTACTCATGGACACCGATTGAAGAGACCCAGTACTTC.

This clonotype has a count of ten or more. The genes are TRBV4-1 and TRBJ1-2; D ambiguous. Germline V gives CDR1 MGHRA, CDR2 YSYEKL. V lost 1 base, J lost 4 bases, and 10 bases lay in between. The CDR3 runs to 14 residues. The CDR3, as DNA: TGCGCCAGCAGCCAAGCTCAGACTATCTATGGCTACACCTTC. It codes for CASSQAQTIYGYTF.